A single sample is the source of the 32 T cell receptor beta chains below, sequenced in a study of Ad26.COV2.S vaccination and SARS-CoV-2 variants. Profiled with immunoSEQ multiplex PCR; TCRdb holds only in-frame clones, not every one. The data contain around 350,000 clones, under 95% of them seen just once; the ten biggest clones take up under 5%. This sample comprised peripheral blood, obtained after recovery from COVID-19. The receptor source for this set is a human donor who had recovered from COVID-19.

V gene TRBV29-1 combines with J gene TRBJ1-1, with a possible D match to TRBD1 (6 bases). This CDR3 spans 12 amino acids. Per the germline V gene, CDR1 is SQVTM and CDR2 is ANQGSEA. V lost 2 bases and J lost 5, with 9 bases in between. CDR3 loop: CSVEQGKTEAFF. The CDR3 bases are TGCAGCGTTGAACAGGGGAAGACTGAAGCTTTCTTT.

This clone was seen once. V usage is TRBV27 and J usage is TRBJ2-3; TRBD2 matches at 9 bases. After removal of 4 bases from V and 2 bases from J, the junction contained 16 bases not matched to a gene. The V gene's germline CDR1 is MNHEY and CDR2 SMNVEV (reference sequence). The length of the CDR3 is 19 residues. The CDR3 bases are TGTGCCAGCAGTTATAGTCTAGCGGGGTTCCGGGGGGACACAGATACGCAGTATTTT. Its protein product is CASSYSLAGFRGDTDTQYF.

This chain links TRBV6-1 with TRBJ1-4; possible D gene TRBD1, 6 bases. The V gene lost 1 base and the J gene lost 4 bases, with 10 bases spanning the gap. Germline CDR1 MNHNS, CDR2 SASEGT. This CDR3 spans 15 amino acids. The CDR3 region has the DNA TGTGCCAGCAGTGAAGGTTCACAGGGTAATGAAAAACTGTTTTTT. This gives the protein CASSEGSQGNEKLFF.

The J gene is TRBJ2-6, the V gene TRBV4-1; 7 positions agree with TRBD1. This CDR3 contains 17 residues. Germline values: CDR1 MGHRA, CDR2 YSYEKL. With 5 bases clipped from V and 0 bases from J, the junction kept 7 bases outside the gene matches. CDR3 in amino acids: CASSGARGSSGANVLTF. The CDR3 nucleotides read TGCGCCAGCAGCGGGGCCAGGGGGAGCTCTGGGGCCAACGTCCTGACTTTC.

The V and J genes are TRBV18 and TRBJ1-2; 7 bases are a match to TRBD1. The germline V gene has CDR1 KGHSH and CDR2 LQKENI. This CDR3 spans 15 amino acids. V shed 6 bases, J shed 2 bases, and the junction held 9 bases outside the gene matches. CDR3 in DNA: TGTGCCAGCTCGCCGACGTTGGGACAGAACTATGGCTACACCTTC. It translates to CASSPTLGQNYGYTF.

The chain employs TRBV5-4 and TRBJ2-5; a possible D gene is TRBD1 (6 bases). Germline CDR1 is SGHNT and CDR2 is YYREEE (reference sequence). The germline V and J ends were trimmed by 4 bases and 2 bases, with 9 bases remaining between them. This CDR3 spans 13 amino acids. CDR3 DNA: TGTGCCAGCAGCCCACAGGGTCAAGAGACCCAGTACTTC. It is translated as CASSPQGQETQYF. Using reference TRBV5-4 and TRBJ2-5 for the parts outside the CDR3, the full variable domain is ETGVTQSPTHLIKTRGQQVTLRCSSQSGHNTVSWYQQALGQGPQFIFQYYREEENGRGNFPPRFSGLQFPNYSSELNVNALELDDSALYLCASSPQGQETQYFGPGTRLLVL.

The rearrangement uses TRBV9 and TRBJ1-2; no clear D gene. Per germline, CDR1 SGDLS and CDR2 YYNGEE. V lost 4 bases to trimming and J lost 4 bases, with 20 bases between them. The CDR3 runs to 16 residues. The CDR3: CASSTLPWTRGYGYTF. For the CDR3, the DNA is TGTGCCAGCAGCACCCTCCCTTGGACTCGGGGCTATGGCTACACCTTC. Combining the CDR3 with reference TRBV9 and TRBJ1-2 gives the whole variable domain DSGVTQTPKHLITATGQRVTLRCSPRSGDLSVYWYQQSLDQGLQFLIQYYNGEERAKGNILERFSAQQFPDLHSELNLSSLELGDSALYFCASSTLPWTRGYGYTFGSGTRLTVV.

This chain connects TRBV6-5 to TRBJ1-5; the D gene is possibly TRBD1 (5 bases). Deletions cut 5 bases from V and 7 bases from J, with 12 bases between. CDR1 is MNHEY, CDR2 SVGAGI, per germline. The CDR3 spans 13 residues. The DNA of the CDR3 is TGTGCCAGCAGTCCCAGGGAGAGACAGCCCCAGCATTTT. It is translated as CASSPRERQPQHF.

The rearrangement uses TRBV18 and TRBJ2-6, with 9 nucleotides matching TRBD1. CDR3 length equals 16 residues. With V trimmed by 3 bases and J by 2 bases, 2 bases remained unmatched. Germline assignment: CDR1 KGHSH and CDR2 LQKENI. CDR3 nucleotide sequence: TGTGCCAGCTCACCCCGGGACAGGGCTGGGGCCAACGTCCTGACTTTC. Amino acids: CASSPRDRAGANVLTF.

The CDR3 nucleotides read TGTGCCAGCAGTTTGGAAAGGAACACTGAAGCTTTCTTT. This sequence encodes CASSLERNTEAFF. The chain uses TRBV12-3 or TRBV12-4 and TRBJ1-1; no definite D call. The germline V and J ends were trimmed by 3 bases and 1 base, with 6 bases remaining between them. This CDR3 has 13 amino acids.

The V and J genes are TRBV19 and TRBJ2-7; D is unresolved. The CDR3 totals 13 residues. V was shortened by 4 bases and J by 0 bases, with 7 bases between the two germline ends. Germline CDR1 is LNHDA and CDR2 is SQIVND (reference sequence). The CDR3 here is CASSSIFSYEQYF. In DNA form, the CDR3 reads TGTGCCAGTAGTAGTATCTTCTCCTACGAGCAGTACTTC.

V gene TRBV6-5 combines with J gene TRBJ1-6; TRBD1 might be the D (6 bases). The CDR3 extends over 16 amino acids. CDR1 MNHEY and CDR2 SVGAGI come from the germline V gene. V was shortened by 4 bases and J by 3 bases, with 13 bases between the two germline ends. CDR3 protein: CASSSRPGHYNSPLHF. In DNA, the CDR3 is TGTGCCAGCAGTTCCCGGCCGGGACACTATAATTCACCCCTCCACTTT.

CDR3 nucleotide sequence: TGCAGTGCCACCCAATCCTACGAGCAGTACTTC. Encoded protein: CSATQSYEQYF. This chain links TRBV20-1 with TRBJ2-7; D gene uncertain. The germline CDR1 and CDR2 sequences are DFQATT and SNEGSKA (reference sequence). This CDR3 region has 11 residues. Trimming shortened V by 6 bases and J by 1 base, and 7 bases separated the two germline ends.

This chain connects TRBV13 to TRBJ2-7; a weak D match, TRBD1 (6 bases). V was trimmed by 8 bases and J by 3 bases, leaving 14 bases between them. The CDR3 has 13 amino acids. Germline CDR1 PRHDT, CDR2 FYEKMQ (reference sequence). The CDR3 coding sequence is TGTGCCAGCGGCGGACAGTCTTACTACGAGCAGTACTTC. It encodes CASGGQSYYEQYF.

The rearrangement uses TRBV3-1 (or the pseudogene TRBV3-2) and TRBJ2-2; 8 nucleotides line up with TRBD1. V was pared by 2 bases and J by 0 bases, with 2 bases of the junction left unmatched. The CDR3 loop spans 16 amino acids. Germline V gives CDR1 LGHDT, CDR2 YNNKEL (reference sequence). The CDR3: CASSQQQGANTGELFF. The CDR3 nucleotides read TGTGCCAGCAGCCAACAACAGGGGGCGAACACCGGGGAGCTGTTTTTT.

This chain uses TRBV7-9 with TRBJ1-2; a weak D match, TRBD1 (6 bases). The CDR3 has 12 residues. In germline, CDR1 is SEHNR, CDR2 FQNEAQ (reference sequence). The germline V and J ends were trimmed by 1 base and 6 bases, with 6 bases remaining between them. Written as DNA, the CDR3 is TGTGCCAGCAGCTTAGGGACAGATGGCTACACCTTC. Encoded protein: CASSLGTDGYTF.

This clone was detected only once. The rearrangement joins TRBV7-6 to TRBJ1-1; D is unresolved. This CDR3 is 15 amino acids long. Germline V lookup: CDR1 SGHVS, CDR2 FNYEAQ. Trimming removed 1 base at V and 0 bases at J, with 9 bases between. CDR3 sequence reads: CASSLEVFMNTEAFF. CDR3 in DNA: TGTGCCAGCAGCTTAGAGGTCTTCATGAACACTGAAGCTTTCTTT.

The chain links TRBV6-2 or TRBV6-3 to TRBJ1-5; D is ambiguous. Trimming removed 5 bases from V and 1 base from J, with 9 bases in between. This CDR3 spans 14 amino acids. Germline loops: CDR1 MNHEY, CDR2 SVGEGT. The CDR3 nucleotides read TGTGCCAGCAGTCCGGAAGTGAGCAATCAGCCCCAGCATTTT. It translates to CASSPEVSNQPQHF.

The chain uses TRBV4-1 and TRBJ2-7; 7 nucleotides align to TRBD2. V lost 4 bases to trimming and J lost 3 bases; unmatched junction nucleotides: 15. The CDR3 has 17 residues. Germline V gene sequence: CDR1 MGHRA, CDR2 YSYEKL. The CDR3, as DNA: TGCGCCAGCAGCCTAAATGGGAGGTTGGGAGGGATCTACGAGCAGTACTTC. Residues: CASSLNGRLGGIYEQYF.

This clone is a singleton in its sample. The CDR3 spells CASSAQLGEQFF. Here the CDR3 DNA reads TGTGCCAGCAGCGCCCAACTAGGTGAGCAGTTCTTC. The chain is built from TRBV6-5 and TRBJ2-1; D possibly corresponds to TRBD2 (5 bases). From germline, CDR1 is MNHEY and CDR2 SVGAGI. The V end was cut by 6 bases, the J end by 9 bases, with 12 bases between. CDR3 size: 12 residues.

V gene TRBV9 combines with J gene TRBJ1-1, with D possibly matching TRBD1 (5 bases). Germline CDR1 reads SGDLS; CDR2 reads YYNGEE. Trimming left V 0 bases short and J 3 bases short, with 21 bases between. The CDR3 spans 18 residues. CDR3 in amino acids: CASSVDVLRGARHTEAFF. The CDR3 DNA is TGTGCCAGCAGCGTAGATGTTCTTCGAGGGGCGAGACACACTGAAGCTTTCTTT.

This sequence joins TRBV4-3 and TRBJ1-2; weak D call: TRBD1 (6 bases). Germline V gives CDR1 LGHNA, CDR2 YSLEER. Trimming removed 3 bases from V and 1 base from J, with 30 bases in between. This CDR3 is built from 21 residues. CDR3 amino acids: CASSHSRFLGGDPSLNYGYTF. The CDR3 DNA is TGCGCCAGCAGCCACTCCCGGTTTTTGGGGGGCGATCCTTCTCTTAACTATGGCTACACCTTC.

The chain recombines TRBV7-2 with TRBJ1-2; D is unclear. Germline CDR1 SGHTA, CDR2 FQGNSA. The CDR3 contains 15 residues. V lost 1 base and J lost 6, with 15 bases in between. This chain's CDR3 is CASSLGGSSRNGYTF. The CDR3 coding sequence is TGTGCCAGCAGCTTAGGTGGGTCGTCGAGAAATGGCTACACCTTC.

The chain combines TRBV5-8 with TRBJ1-4, with no clear D. With 5 bases removed from V and 13 bases from J, the gap between germline ends came to 24 bases. The CDR3 totals 15 residues. Germline V gene sequence: CDR1 SGHTS, CDR2 YDEGEE. The CDR3 protein is CASRPSTVIFQGLFF. CDR3 DNA: TGTGCCAGCAGACCCTCTACAGTTATTTTTCAAGGACTGTTTTTT.

This clone occurred once. As DNA, the CDR3 is TGTGCCAGCAGCTTAGCGAGGGGCGGTCCCAATGAGCAGTTCTTC. As protein: CASSLARGGPNEQFF. The chain couples TRBV11-2 to TRBJ2-1, with D perhaps matching TRBD1 or TRBD2 (5 bases each). The CDR3 extends over 15 amino acids. V shed 1 base and J shed 6 bases, with 13 bases lying between them. Per the germline V gene, CDR1 is SGHAT and CDR2 is FQNNGV. Using reference TRBV11-2 and TRBJ2-1 for the parts outside the CDR3, the full variable domain is EAGVAQSPRYKIIEKRQSVAFWCNPISGHATLYWYQQILGQGPKLLIQFQNNGVVDDSQLPKDRFSAERLKGVDSTLKIQPAKLEDSAVYLCASSLARGGPNEQFFGPGTRLTVL.

The V and J genes are TRBV10-1 and TRBJ2-1; 7 bases align to TRBD2. Unmatched junction bases numbered 5, after V lost 2 bases and J lost 1 base. This CDR3 region has 16 residues. Germline V gives CDR1 WNHNN, CDR2 SYGVQD (reference sequence). The CDR3 sequence: CASSERASGSYNEQFF. The CDR3 region has the DNA TGCGCCAGCAGTGAGAGGGCTAGCGGATCCTACAATGAGCAGTTCTTC.

The V call is TRBV5-1, the J call TRBJ2-1, with 8 bases that match TRBD1. V lost 0 bases, J lost 8 bases, and 10 bases stayed unmatched. This CDR3 has 16 residues. Germline V CDR1 and CDR2: SGHRS, YFSETQ. DNA of the CDR3: TGCGCCAGCAGCTTGGAGACAGGGGCTGCCGGTTATGAGCAGTTCTTC. It encodes CASSLETGAAGYEQFF.

The chain combines TRBV18 with TRBJ1-1; D not certain. Trimming took 4 bases from V and 4 from J, leaving 10 bases between them. Germline V CDR1 and CDR2: KGHSH, LQKENI. The CDR3 totals 13 residues. CDR3 sequence (DNA): TGTGCCAGCTCACAGGGCCGGGGCACTGAAGCTTTCTTT. Translation: CASSQGRGTEAFF.

The rearrangement links TRBV2 to TRBJ1-1; D is undetermined. The V and J ends lost 0 bases and 6 bases respectively, with 2 bases between them. The V gene's germline CDR1 is SNHLY and CDR2 FYNNEI. This CDR3 spans 11 amino acids. CDR3: CASSEAAEAFF. The DNA of the CDR3 is TGTGCCAGCAGTGAAGCAGCTGAAGCTTTCTTT.

This chain joins TRBV18 and TRBJ2-3, with D hard to call. CDR3 length: 13 residues. Germline V gene data show CDR1 as KGHSH and CDR2 as LQKENI. Trimming removed 5 bases from V and 3 bases from J, with 9 bases in between. The CDR3 DNA reads as TGTGCCAGCTCAAAGATAGAAACAGATACGCAGTATTTT. Residues: CASSKIETDTQYF.

The chain links TRBV10-2 to TRBJ1-5, with no clear D. The germline V gene encodes CDR1 WSHSY and CDR2 SAAADI. The V end lost 3 bases, the J end lost 0 bases, and 12 bases lay between the germline ends. The CDR3 is 16 residues long. In DNA form, the CDR3 reads TGCGCCAGCAGTGAAGATAGTAGGTATAGCAATCAGCCCCAGCATTTT. Encoded protein: CASSEDSRYSNQPQHF.

The chain uses TRBV6-5 and TRBJ1-2; D remains unclear. There are 13 residues in the CDR3. The germline V and J ends were trimmed by 8 bases and 1 base, with 11 bases remaining between them. The germline V gene has CDR1 MNHEY and CDR2 SVGAGI. The CDR3 is CASLRSNNYGYTF. In nucleotides, the CDR3 is TGTGCCAGCCTCAGGAGCAATAACTATGGCTACACCTTC.